This TCR beta chain was profiled in a study of prognosis after radiotherapy for stage I lung cancer. This clonotype was found many times. Starting from genomic DNA, TCR beta CDR3 was amplified through two-round multiplex PCR. Round one of PCR was performed, and it used primers specific to each TRBV and TRBJ gene. TCRdb passed the multiplex PCR reads through MiXCR, listing each CDR3 protein once. The profile shows about 16,000 distinct CDR3 sequences, around 40% of them singletons. Unmatched junction bases numbered 12, after V lost 4 bases and J lost 8 bases. The CDR3 length is 15 residues. The germline V gene has CDR1 LGHDT and CDR2 YNNKEL (reference sequence).

The TCR sequence derives from a donor aged 50 or older with non-small cell lung cancer. Sample: PBMCs, taken before or after stereotactic body radiation therapy (not recorded which). V gene TRBV3-1 combines with J gene TRBJ1-2, with 8 bases lining up with TRBD1. This CDR3 is CASSRKQTGEGGYTF. The DNA of the CDR3 is TGTGCCAGCAGCCGAAAACAGACAGGGGAAGGAGGCTACACCTTC.